This TCR beta chain was captured by sequencing in a study of cytomegalovirus exposure and HLA in healthy donors. Overall study: The 120 million or so unique TCR beta sequences, from roughly 170 million T cells, were found by an earlier analysis. Overall study results and limits: The study listed 164 cytomegalovirus-associated TCR beta chains.

To note about this clone: Its antigen is not known.

With 60 Vbeta and 13 Jbeta primers, the PCR was carried out. The method was immunoSEQ multiplex PCR; TCRdb's version includes in-frame clones alone and lacks a portion of them. The table lists some 90,000 clones, approximately 80% of them singletons. The V gene's germline CDR1 is KGHSH and CDR2 LQKENI. The CDR3 runs to 15 residues. Between the trimmed V and J ends, which lost 0 bases and 5 bases, there was a span of 14 bases. This receptor was obtained from a woman between 35 and 50 years old in good health and CMV-seronegative. The material sequenced was PBMCs. The V and J genes are TRBV18 and TRBJ2-7, with D possibly TRBD2 on 6 matching bases. For the CDR3, the DNA is TGTGCCAGCTCACCACCGGGGAAGGGAGGAGACGAGCAGTACTTC. Translation: CASSPPGKGGDEQYF.